These T cell receptor beta chains were read from a single sample in a study of CD8 T cells in ankylosing spondylitis. One entry per CDR3 protein, called by TCRdb with MiXCR from the 5' RACE reads. The sample has around 29,000 distinct CDR3 sequences; 4.5% to 5.5% are singletons. Sequences were obtained from blood, either unsorted or a sorted T cell fraction (not recorded which). The receptors were sampled from a female donor with ankylosing spondylitis or in good health (not recorded which). Both conserved end residues are part of each CDR3. Each record gives: D gene, V gene, clone size, CDR3 protein. The D gene is left open where the match is weak. Size is stated for part of the rows, as once, few or many counts, or as a class when the clone is expanded.

TRBD2,TRBV9,many,CASSVGDGGRGGYEQYF
TRBD1,TRBV9,many,CASSPTVSRTGATEAFF
NA,TRBV9,NA,CASSPRRRLVSTDTQYF
TRBD2,TRBV9,many,CASSVGGGQDNEQFF
NA,TRBV9,many,CASSSKDFNNEQFF
TRBD2,TRBV9,few,CASSVATSGRSGYNEQFF
NA,TRBV9,medium-sized,CASSVEGGILNEQFF
NA,TRBV9,many,CASSVDGINPGELFF
NA,TRBV5-1,many,CASSSQVEANYGYTF
TRBD1,TRBV9,many,CASSLGAGGEPNEKLFF
TRBD2,TRBV9,medium-sized,CASSVESGAYEQYF
NA,TRBV9,many,CASSPTFDTSVQYF
TRBD2,TRBV9,many,CASSYRTSKDEQFF
NA,TRBV9,many,CASSASDSNTGELFF